This T cell receptor (beta chain) is drawn from a study of CD8+CD57+ T cells in acquired aplastic anemia. Trimming removed 0 bases at V and 3 bases at J, with 9 bases between. The CDR3 covers 14 residues. CDR3 and TCR beta VDJ profiling relied on genomic DNA as the template. From the reads, TCRdb called clonotypes with MiXCR, one entry per CDR3 protein. The sample has about 98,000 distinct CDR3 sequences; 55% to 75% are singletons. Patients selected for sequencing had displayed CD8+CD57+ cell expansion by flow cytometry. Each patient had severe acquired aplastic anemia. The clonotype comes from a human donor with aplastic anemia. Material for sequencing was sorted CD4+, CD8+, or CD8+CD57+ T cells (not recorded which) from PBMCs. The chain is built from TRBV12-3 or TRBV12-4 and TRBJ2-7, with a tentative D call TRBD2 (7 bases). In DNA form, the CDR3 reads TGTGCCAGCAGTTTAGCGGGGGGGCTCTACGAGCAGTACTTC. Protein product: CASSLAGGLYEQYF.